Presented here are 28 T cell receptor beta chains from one specimen sequenced in a study of T cell responses to AZD1222 COVID-19 vaccine. Clones were read by immunoSEQ multiplex PCR, and TCRdb kept only the in-frame ones, dropping some. The sample gives roughly 120,000 clones, roughly 84% of which show up once; 6.2% is in the top ten. The material sequenced was peripheral blood, taken on day 0 of AZD1222 vaccination. These receptors all stem from an adult in good health.

The rearrangement uses TRBV5-1 and TRBJ1-1; 7 bases are a match to TRBD1. Trimming removed 0 bases from V and 1 base from J; junction bases left unmatched: 3. The CDR3 consists of 15 residues. From germline, CDR1 is SGHRS and CDR2 YFSETQ. The CDR3, as DNA: TGCGCCAGCAGCTTGGAGGGACAGCCGAACACTGAAGCTTTCTTT. Its translation is CASSLEGQPNTEAFF.

This chain connects TRBV5-6 to TRBJ2-7; 7 bases map to TRBD1. Germline V lookup: CDR1 SGHDT, CDR2 YYEEEE. V shed 5 bases, J shed 2 bases, and the junction held 7 bases outside the gene matches. The CDR3 is 14 amino acids. CDR3 sequence: CASSLGTEAYEQYF. CDR3 bases: TGTGCCAGCAGTCTCGGGACAGAAGCCTACGAGCAGTACTTC.

The V call is TRBV5-4, the J call TRBJ2-5; no reliable D call. This CDR3 region has 15 residues. Deletions cut 0 bases from V and 5 bases from J, with 14 bases between. Germline V gene lookup returns CDR1 SGHNT and CDR2 YYREEE (reference sequence). The CDR3 loop reads CASSLAGVWIETQYF. The CDR3 bases are TGTGCCAGCAGCTTGGCTGGAGTTTGGATTGAGACCCAGTACTTC. The entire variable domain, with the rest obtained from reference TRBV5-4 and TRBJ2-5, is as follows: ETGVTQSPTHLIKTRGQQVTLRCSSQSGHNTVSWYQQALGQGPQFIFQYYREEENGRGNFPPRFSGLQFPNYSSELNVNALELDDSALYLCASSLAGVWIETQYFGPGTRLLVL.

This chain links TRBV29-1 with TRBJ2-6; either TRBD1 or TRBD2 may supply D (6 bases each). This CDR3 has 18 amino acids. The V end lost 0 bases, the J end lost 0 bases, and 15 bases lay between the germline ends. Germline V gene data show CDR1 as SQVTM and CDR2 as ANQGSEA. The CDR3 DNA follows: TGCAGCGTTGAAGAGCGGAAGGGGGGACTCTCTGGGGCCAACGTCCTGACTTTC. Translation gives CSVEERKGGLSGANVLTF. The whole variable domain, remainder taken from reference TRBV29-1 and TRBJ2-6, is SAVISQKPSRDICQRGTSLTIQCQVDSQVTMMFWYRQQPGQSLTLIATANQGSEATYESGFVIDKFPISRPNLTFSTLTVSNMSPEDSSIYLCSVEERKGGLSGANVLTFGAGSRLTVL.

The chain combines TRBV7-9 with TRBJ2-2; 9 positions agree with TRBD2. Germline V lookup: CDR1 SEHNR, CDR2 FQNEAQ (reference sequence). This CDR3 region has 14 residues. Trimming cost V 8 bases and J 3 bases; bases outside gene matches: 4. CDR3 bases: TGTGCCAGCTATAGCGGGGGATACACCGGGGAGCTGTTTTTT. Translated: CASYSGGYTGELFF.

This clone was detected only a few times. V and J are TRBV6-5 and TRBJ1-1; the D is unclear. This CDR3 region has 14 residues. In germline, CDR1 is MNHEY, CDR2 SVGAGI. V gave up 6 bases and J gave up 0 bases, with 11 bases separating them. The CDR3 here is CASSALQLNTEAFF. CDR3 DNA: TGTGCCAGCAGCGCTTTACAGTTGAACACTGAAGCTTTCTTT.

The chain joins TRBV6-5 to TRBJ2-7; 10 bases align to TRBD2. Germline V gene lookup returns CDR1 MNHEY and CDR2 SVGAGI. The CDR3 runs to 13 residues. The V segment lost 8 bases and the J segment 2 bases; nucleotides outside the gene matches: 3. The CDR3 is CASRLAGPYEQYF. The CDR3 DNA sequence: TGTGCCAGCCGACTAGCGGGCCCCTACGAGCAGTACTTC.

The chain uses TRBV20-1 and TRBJ2-4; tentative D call: TRBD2 (6 bases). The CDR3 is 13 residues long. CDR1 and CDR2 (germline): DFQATT, SNEGSKA (reference sequence). Trimming cost V 3 bases and J 10 bases, with 16 bases left between them. CDR3 sequence reads: CSASPGLPQIQYF. In nucleotides, the CDR3 is TGCAGTGCTAGTCCGGGACTTCCACAAATTCAGTACTTC.

The chain recombines TRBV28 with TRBJ2-3, with D perhaps TRBD2 (6 bases). CDR3 size: 15 residues. V lost 3 bases and J 0 bases, leaving 10 bases between the germline ends. CDR1 is MDHEN, CDR2 SYDVKM, per germline. DNA for the CDR3: TGTGCCAGCAGTTTTCGGGGGTCTAGCACAGATACGCAGTATTTT. Translated: CASSFRGSSTDTQYF.

This chain uses TRBV7-2 with TRBJ1-1; D remains unclear. The V end lost 3 bases, the J end lost 0 bases, and 8 bases lay between the germline ends. CDR3 length: 14 residues. CDR1 is SGHTA, CDR2 FQGNSA, per germline. This chain's CDR3 is CASSFGPLNTEAFF. The DNA for the CDR3 is TGTGCCAGCAGCTTCGGACCGTTGAACACTGAAGCTTTCTTT.

The J gene is TRBJ2-1, the V gene TRBV7-3; 7 nucleotides line up with TRBD2. The V and J ends lost 5 bases and 3 bases, in that order; junction bases with no gene match: 7. This CDR3 region has 15 residues. CDR1 is SGHTA and CDR2 is FQGTGA in the germline V gene. CDR3: CASSTRPGGYNEQFF. CDR3 bases: TGTGCCAGCAGCACCAGGCCGGGGGGCTACAATGAGCAGTTCTTC. Full variable domain (missing parts from reference TRBV7-3 and TRBJ2-1): GAGVSQTPSNKVTEKGKYVELRCDPISGHTALYWYRQSLGQGPEFLIYFQGTGAADDSGLPNDRFFAVRPEGSVSTLKIQRTERGDSAVYLCASSTRPGGYNEQFFGPGTRLTVL.

This clone was seen just once. The gene calls are TRBV19 and TRBJ1-2; D possibly corresponds to TRBD1 (6 bases). This CDR3 spans 14 amino acids. The V and J ends lost 3 bases and 2 bases respectively, with 10 bases between them. Germline V gives CDR1 LNHDA, CDR2 SQIVND (reference sequence). The CDR3 reads CASSMRGLNYGYTF. CDR3 DNA: TGTGCCAGTAGTATGAGGGGGTTAAACTATGGCTACACCTTC.

The chain carries TRBV14 and TRBJ1-2, with D uncertain. Trimming took 6 bases from V and 8 from J, leaving 13 bases between them. The CDR3 spans 12 residues. Germline loops: CDR1 SGHDN, CDR2 FVKESK. The CDR3 region is CASSQQKKGYTF. CDR3 DNA sequence: TGTGCCAGCAGTCAACAGAAGAAGGGCTACACCTTC. The full variable domain, with the rest looked up from reference TRBV14 and TRBJ1-2, is EAGVTQFPSHSVIEKGQTVTLRCDPISGHDNLYWYRRVMGKEIKFLLHFVKESKQDESGMPNNRFLAERTGGTYSTLKVQPAELEDSGVYFCASSQQKKGYTFGSGTRLTVV.

This clone was picked up one time. The gene calls are TRBV19 and TRBJ1-2; D remains ambiguous. The CDR3 totals 16 residues. V lost 0 bases, J lost 4 bases, and 15 bases lay in between. Germline CDR1 reads LNHDA; CDR2 reads SQIVND (reference sequence). The CDR3 sequence: CASSIDSDLLFYGYTF. The CDR3 DNA reads as TGTGCCAGTAGTATAGATTCAGACCTCCTCTTCTATGGCTACACCTTC.

V usage is TRBV19 and J usage is TRBJ1-5; D unresolved. This CDR3 spans 12 amino acids. Trimming left V 0 bases short and J 12 bases short, with 9 bases between. Germline assignment: CDR1 LNHDA and CDR2 SQIVND (reference sequence). The CDR3 sequence is CASSIERGLQHF. For the CDR3, the DNA is TGTGCCAGTAGTATAGAACGAGGACTCCAGCATTTT.

As to this clone: One junction end disagrees with the germline gene, perhaps due to a read error. The chain joins TRBV3-1 (or the pseudogene TRBV3-2) to TRBJ1-5; D is ambiguous. The CDR3 loop spans 16 amino acids. CDR1 is LGHDT, CDR2 YNNKEL, per germline (reference sequence). In DNA form, the CDR3 reads TGTGCCAGCAGCCTCCTGAGAGACGGTCCCAATCAGGCCCAGCATTTT. The encoded protein is CASSLLRDGPNQAQHF.

CDR3 nucleotides: TGTGCCAGCAGCGCCTCTGTGACAGGGATCCATGGCTACACCTTC. Translated: CASSASVTGIHGYTF. The genes are TRBV9 and TRBJ1-2, with TRBD1 identical over 7 bases. Germline-derived CDR1 and CDR2 are SGDLS and YYNGEE. V lost 3 bases, J lost 6 bases, and 11 bases stayed unmatched. The CDR3 loop spans 15 amino acids.

The chain carries TRBV5-1 and TRBJ1-5; D call uncertain. The CDR3 extends over 13 amino acids. Between the trimmed V and J ends, which lost 0 bases and 4 bases, there was a span of 5 bases. Germline V gene sequence: CDR1 SGHRS, CDR2 YFSETQ. The CDR3: CASSLAENQPQHF. CDR3 sequence (DNA): TGCGCCAGCAGCTTGGCGGAGAATCAGCCCCAGCATTTT. Using reference TRBV5-1 and TRBJ1-5 for the parts outside the CDR3, the full variable domain is KAGVTQTPRYLIKTRGQQVTLSCSPISGHRSVSWYQQTPGQGLQFLFEYFSETQRNKGNFPGRFSGRQFSNSRSEMNVSTLELGDSALYLCASSLAENQPQHFGDGTRLSIL.

V gene TRBV28 combines with J gene TRBJ1-4; 7 bases are a match to TRBD1. This CDR3 is 15 amino acids long. Trimming cost V 3 bases and J 7 bases; bases outside gene matches: 8. Germline loops: CDR1 MDHEN, CDR2 SYDVKM. The CDR3 loop reads CASSLRQGFFEKLFF. In DNA, the CDR3 is TGTGCCAGCAGTTTGCGACAGGGCTTTTTTGAAAAACTGTTTTTT.

V gene TRBV18 combines with J gene TRBJ2-3, with no clear D. V dropped 1 base and J dropped 6 bases, with 20 bases sitting between them. From germline, CDR1 is KGHSH and CDR2 LQKENI. The CDR3 has 17 amino acids. CDR3 sequence reads: CASSPLDTRRQVDTQYF. CDR3 in DNA: TGTGCCAGCTCACCACTTGACACGCGCCGTCAGGTGGATACGCAGTATTTT. The full variable domain, with the rest looked up from reference TRBV18 and TRBJ2-3, is NAGVMQNPRHLVRRRGQEARLRCSPMKGHSHVYWYRQLPEEGLKFMVYLQKENIIDESGMPKERFSAEFPKEGPSILRIQQVVRGDSAAYFCASSPLDTRRQVDTQYFGPGTRLTVL.

The chain has TRBV19 and TRBJ2-7; TRBD2 aligns across 7 bases. The CDR3 is 14 amino acids. CDR1 and CDR2 (germline): LNHDA, SQIVND (reference sequence). The V gene end was trimmed by 3 bases and the J gene end by 3 bases; junction bases not matched to a gene: 5. The CDR3 bases are TGTGCCAGTAGTATGGCGGGGGACTACTACGAGCAGTACTTC. Encoded protein: CASSMAGDYYEQYF. Using reference TRBV19 and TRBJ2-7 for the parts outside the CDR3, the full variable domain is DGGITQSPKYLFRKEGQNVTLSCEQNLNHDAMYWYRQDPGQGLRLIYYSQIVNDFQKGDIAEGYSVSREKKESFPLTVTSAQKNPTAFYLCASSMAGDYYEQYFGPGTRLTVT.

V is TRBV15 and J is TRBJ2-3; D call uncertain. CDR1 LNHNV and CDR2 YYDKDF come from the germline V gene (reference sequence). The CDR3 is made up of 17 amino acids. Trimming took off 0 bases at V and 2 bases at J, with 15 bases between the two ends. The CDR3 DNA reads as TGTGCCACCAGCAGAGATTTAAGAGAGCTGCTCACAGATACGCAGTATTTT. It translates to CATSRDLRELLTDTQYF. Based on the CDR3 plus reference TRBV15 and TRBJ2-3, the full variable domain is DAMVIQNPRYQVTQFGKPVTLSCSQTLNHNVMYWYQQKSSQAPKLLFHYYDKDFNNEADTPDNFQSRRPNTSFCFLDIRSPGLGDTAMYLCATSRDLRELLTDTQYFGPGTRLTVL.

The genes are TRBV4-2 and TRBJ2-7; a weak D match, TRBD1 (5 bases). The CDR3 spans 16 residues. Germline CDR1 LGHNA, CDR2 YNFKEQ. Between the trimmed V and J ends, which lost 3 bases and 4 bases, there was a span of 19 bases. CDR3 protein: CASSQPQGGYLYEQYF. Here the CDR3 DNA reads TGTGCCAGCAGCCAGCCCCAGGGCGGTTACTTGTACGAGCAGTACTTC.

The CDR3 DNA follows: TGTGCCAGCACCCCGAGGCGATACCAAGAGACCCAGTACTTC. Amino acids: CASTPRRYQETQYF. This chain connects TRBV11-2 to TRBJ2-5; D ambiguous. Trimming cost V 7 bases and J 0 bases, with 12 bases left between them. Germline V gene lookup returns CDR1 SGHAT and CDR2 FQNNGV. The CDR3 covers 14 residues.

The chain employs TRBV27 and TRBJ1-6; D call uncertain. Germline CDR1 MNHEY, CDR2 SMNVEV (reference sequence). V was cut by 6 bases and J by 5 bases, with 14 bases left in between. The CDR3 covers 15 residues. The CDR3 loop reads CASSPGPSNNSPLHF. The CDR3, as DNA: TGTGCCAGCAGCCCCGGCCCCTCAAATAATTCACCCCTCCACTTT.

The chain couples TRBV5-6 to TRBJ2-1; TRBD1 agrees at 12 bases. The germline V gene encodes CDR1 SGHDT and CDR2 YYEEEE. J gave up 4 bases and V 4 bases, and 6 bases lay outside the gene matches. The CDR3 consists of 16 residues. CDR3 nucleotide sequence: TGTGCCAGCAGCCGGGACAGGGGGCTGGTATACAATGAGCAGTTCTTC. Its translation: CASSRDRGLVYNEQFF.

The CDR3 sequence: CASSEALGVRTGIYNEQFF. CDR3 in DNA: TGTGCCAGCAGTGAAGCTTTGGGGGTTAGGACAGGGATCTACAATGAGCAGTTCTTC. The rearrangement uses TRBV6-1 and TRBJ2-1, with 8 nucleotides matching TRBD1. Germline CDR1 reads MNHNS; CDR2 reads SASEGT. The CDR3 has 19 residues. J lost 3 bases, V lost 0 bases, and 13 bases had no gene match.

This chain connects TRBV5-1 to TRBJ1-1; TRBD1 aligns across 7 bases. Germline V gene sequence: CDR1 SGHRS, CDR2 YFSETQ. The CDR3 has 15 amino acids. The J segment lost 11 bases and the V segment lost 0 bases, leaving 13 bases of the junction unmatched. The CDR3 DNA follows: TGCGCCAGCAGCTTGGGACAGGGCCCGAGAAGTTCGGCTTTCTTT. Encoded protein: CASSLGQGPRSSAFF.